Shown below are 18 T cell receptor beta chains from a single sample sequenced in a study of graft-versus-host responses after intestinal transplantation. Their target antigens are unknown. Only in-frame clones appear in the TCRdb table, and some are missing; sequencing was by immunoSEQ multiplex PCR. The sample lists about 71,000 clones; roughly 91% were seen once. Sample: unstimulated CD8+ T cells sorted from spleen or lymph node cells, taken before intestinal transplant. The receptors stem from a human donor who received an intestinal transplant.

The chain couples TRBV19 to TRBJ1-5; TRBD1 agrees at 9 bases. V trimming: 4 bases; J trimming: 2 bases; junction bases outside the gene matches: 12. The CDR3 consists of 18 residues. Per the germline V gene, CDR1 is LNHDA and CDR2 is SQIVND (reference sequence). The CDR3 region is CASSTDRGGFMGNQPQHF. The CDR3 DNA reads TGTGCCAGTAGTACGGACAGGGGCGGTTTTATGGGCAATCAGCCCCAGCATTTT.

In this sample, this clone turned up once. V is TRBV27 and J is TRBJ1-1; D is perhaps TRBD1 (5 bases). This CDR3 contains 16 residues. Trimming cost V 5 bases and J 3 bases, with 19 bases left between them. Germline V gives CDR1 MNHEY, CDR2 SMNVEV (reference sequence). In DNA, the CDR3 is TGTGCCAGCAGTCTCGACAGACCCGGATGGGACACTGAAGCTTTCTTT. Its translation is CASSLDRPGWDTEAFF.

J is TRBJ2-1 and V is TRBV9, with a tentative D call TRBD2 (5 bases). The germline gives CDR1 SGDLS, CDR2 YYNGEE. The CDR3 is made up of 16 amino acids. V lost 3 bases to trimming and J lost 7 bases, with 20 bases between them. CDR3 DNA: TGTGCCAGCAGCGACCGGGGAGCGTGGGGTGTTAATGAGCAGTTCTTC. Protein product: CASSDRGAWGVNEQFF.

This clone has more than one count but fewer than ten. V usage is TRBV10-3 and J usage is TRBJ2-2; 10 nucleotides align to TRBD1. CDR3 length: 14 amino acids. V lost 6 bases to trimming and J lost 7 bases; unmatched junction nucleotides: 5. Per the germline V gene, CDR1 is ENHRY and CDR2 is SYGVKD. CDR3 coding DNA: TGTGCCATCAGCCAGGGGACAGGGGACGGGGAGCTGTTTTTT. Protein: CAISQGTGDGELFF.

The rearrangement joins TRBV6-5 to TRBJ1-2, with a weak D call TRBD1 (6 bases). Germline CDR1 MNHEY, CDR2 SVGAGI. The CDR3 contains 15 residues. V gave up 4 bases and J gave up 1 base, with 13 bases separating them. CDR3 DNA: TGTGCCAGCAGTTCGTTCGGGGGGCTTAACTATGGCTACACCTTC. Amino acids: CASSSFGGLNYGYTF.

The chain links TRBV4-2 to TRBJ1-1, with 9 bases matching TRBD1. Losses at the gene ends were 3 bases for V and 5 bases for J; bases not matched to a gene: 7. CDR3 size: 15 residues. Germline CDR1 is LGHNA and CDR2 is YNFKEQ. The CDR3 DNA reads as TGTGCCAGCAGCCAGACCGGGACAGGGATAACTGAAGCTTTCTTT. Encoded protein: CASSQTGTGITEAFF.

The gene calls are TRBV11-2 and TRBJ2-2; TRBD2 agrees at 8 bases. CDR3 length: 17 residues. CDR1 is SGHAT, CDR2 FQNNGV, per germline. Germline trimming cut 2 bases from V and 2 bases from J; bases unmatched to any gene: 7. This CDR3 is CASSLPAGGTNTGELFF. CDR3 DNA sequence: TGTGCCAGCAGCTTACCGGCGGGGGGCACAAACACCGGGGAGCTGTTTTTT.

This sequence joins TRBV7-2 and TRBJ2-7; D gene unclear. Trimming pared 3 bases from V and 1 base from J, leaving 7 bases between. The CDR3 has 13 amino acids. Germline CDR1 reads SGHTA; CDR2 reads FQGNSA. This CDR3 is CASSFTQSYEQYF. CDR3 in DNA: TGTGCCAGCAGCTTCACACAGTCCTACGAGCAGTACTTC. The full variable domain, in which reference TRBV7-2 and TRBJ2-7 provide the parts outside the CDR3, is GAGVSQSPSNKVTEKGKDVELRCDPISGHTALYWYRQSLGQGLEFLIYFQGNSAPDKSGLPSDRFSAERTGGSVSTLTIQRTQQEDSAVYLCASSFTQSYEQYFGPGTRLTVT.

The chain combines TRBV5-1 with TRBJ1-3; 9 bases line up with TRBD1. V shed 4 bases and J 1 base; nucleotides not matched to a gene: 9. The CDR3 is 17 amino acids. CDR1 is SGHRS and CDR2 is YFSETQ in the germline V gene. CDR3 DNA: TGCGCCAGCAGCCGAGGGGACAGGGAGGAATCTGGAAACACCATATATTTT. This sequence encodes CASSRGDREESGNTIYF. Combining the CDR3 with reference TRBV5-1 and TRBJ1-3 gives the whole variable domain KAGVTQTPRYLIKTRGQQVTLSCSPISGHRSVSWYQQTPGQGLQFLFEYFSETQRNKGNFPGRFSGRQFSNSRSEMNVSTLELGDSALYLCASSRGDREESGNTIYFGEGSWLTVV.

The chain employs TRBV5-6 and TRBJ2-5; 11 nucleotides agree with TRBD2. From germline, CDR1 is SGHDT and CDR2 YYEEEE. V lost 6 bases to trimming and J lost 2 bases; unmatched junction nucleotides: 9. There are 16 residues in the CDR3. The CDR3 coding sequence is TGTGCCAGCAACCATCTAGCGGGGGGCCAACAAGAGACCCAGTACTTC. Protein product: CASNHLAGGQQETQYF. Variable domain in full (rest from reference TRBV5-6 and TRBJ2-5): DAGVTQSPTHLIKTRGQQVTLRCSPKSGHDTVSWYQQALGQGPQFIFQYYEEEERQRGNFPDRFSGHQFPNYSSELNVNALLLGDSALYLCASNHLAGGQQETQYFGPGTRLLVL.

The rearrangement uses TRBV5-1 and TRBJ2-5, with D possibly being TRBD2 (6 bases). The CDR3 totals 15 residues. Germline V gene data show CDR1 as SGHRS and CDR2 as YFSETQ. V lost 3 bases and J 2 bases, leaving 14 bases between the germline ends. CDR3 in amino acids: CASSYSGSRQETQYF. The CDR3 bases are TGCGCCAGCAGCTATAGCGGCAGTAGGCAAGAGACCCAGTACTTC.

This CDR3 is CASSRRQGYEQYF. The CDR3 DNA reads TGTGCCAGCAGCCGAAGACAGGGATACGAGCAGTACTTC. V and J are TRBV7-9 and TRBJ2-7, with 7 nucleotides matching TRBD1. Germline trimming cut 5 bases from V and 4 bases from J; bases unmatched to any gene: 5. There are 13 residues in the CDR3. In germline, CDR1 is SEHNR, CDR2 FQNEAQ (reference sequence). The full variable domain, with the rest looked up from reference TRBV7-9 and TRBJ2-7, is DTGVSQNPRHKITKRGQNVTFRCDPISEHNRLYWYRQTLGQGPEFLTYFQNEAQLEKSRLLSDRFSAERPKGSFSTLEIQRTEQGDSAMYLCASSRRQGYEQYFGPGTRLTVT.

The CDR3 loop is CASSPGYPNTGELFF. The CDR3 region has the DNA TGTGCCAGCAGCCCAGGATACCCGAACACCGGGGAGCTGTTTTTT. The rearrangement joins TRBV7-2 to TRBJ2-2; D call uncertain. V lost 5 bases and J 0 bases, leaving 10 bases between the germline ends. Germline CDR1 is SGHTA and CDR2 is FQGNSA. CDR3 length: 15 amino acids.

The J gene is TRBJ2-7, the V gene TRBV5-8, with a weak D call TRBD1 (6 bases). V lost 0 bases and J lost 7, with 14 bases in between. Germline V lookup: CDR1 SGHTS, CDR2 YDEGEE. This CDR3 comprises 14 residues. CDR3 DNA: TGTGCCAGCAGCTTGGCCCGGACAGCGCGGGAGCAGTACTTC. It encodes CASSLARTAREQYF.

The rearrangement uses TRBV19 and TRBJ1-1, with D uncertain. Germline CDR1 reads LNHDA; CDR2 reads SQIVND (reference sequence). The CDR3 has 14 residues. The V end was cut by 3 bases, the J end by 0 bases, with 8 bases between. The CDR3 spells CASSIGNMNTEAFF. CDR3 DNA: TGTGCCAGTAGTATCGGGAACATGAACACTGAAGCTTTCTTT.

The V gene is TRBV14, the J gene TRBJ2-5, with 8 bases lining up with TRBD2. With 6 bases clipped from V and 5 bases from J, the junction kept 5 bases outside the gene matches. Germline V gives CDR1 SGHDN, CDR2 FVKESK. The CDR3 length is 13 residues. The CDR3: CASRGTRMETQYF. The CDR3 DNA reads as TGTGCCAGCAGGGGGACTAGAATGGAGACCCAGTACTTC.

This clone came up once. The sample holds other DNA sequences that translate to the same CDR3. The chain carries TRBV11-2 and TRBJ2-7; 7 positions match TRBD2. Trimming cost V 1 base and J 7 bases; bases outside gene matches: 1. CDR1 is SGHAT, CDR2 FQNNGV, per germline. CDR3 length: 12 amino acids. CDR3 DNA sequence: TGTGCCAGCAGCTTAGGCGGGGGTGAGCAGTACTTC. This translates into CASSLGGGEQYF.

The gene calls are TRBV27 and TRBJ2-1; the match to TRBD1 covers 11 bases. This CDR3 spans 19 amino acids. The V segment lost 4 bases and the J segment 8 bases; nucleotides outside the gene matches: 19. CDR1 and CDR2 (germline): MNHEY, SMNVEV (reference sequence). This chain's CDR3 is CASSSPWDRGNPAGDEQFF. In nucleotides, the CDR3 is TGTGCCAGCAGTTCCCCTTGGGACAGGGGGAATCCAGCGGGGGATGAGCAGTTCTTC.